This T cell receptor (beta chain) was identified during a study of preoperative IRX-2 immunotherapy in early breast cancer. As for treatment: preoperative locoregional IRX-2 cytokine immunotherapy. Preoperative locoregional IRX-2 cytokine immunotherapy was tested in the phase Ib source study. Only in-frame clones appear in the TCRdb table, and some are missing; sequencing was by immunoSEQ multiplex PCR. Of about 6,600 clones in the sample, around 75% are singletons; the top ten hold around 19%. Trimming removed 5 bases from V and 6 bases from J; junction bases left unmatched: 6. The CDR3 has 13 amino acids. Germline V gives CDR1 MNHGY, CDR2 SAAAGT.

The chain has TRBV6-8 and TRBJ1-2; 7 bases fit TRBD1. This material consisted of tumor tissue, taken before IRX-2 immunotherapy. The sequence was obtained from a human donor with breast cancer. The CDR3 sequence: CASSPQGRHGYTF. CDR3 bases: TGTGCCAGCAGTCCACAGGGGCGGCATGGCTACACCTTC.